The clone carrying this T cell receptor beta chain was counted between two and nine times. This entry belongs to a study of molecular identifiers for immune sequencing clone quantification. TCRdb redid the calling of the PCR reads with MiXCR, one entry per CDR3 protein. The data hold about 300,000 distinct CDR3 sequences, with about a fifth observed a single time. V dropped 3 bases and J dropped 5 bases, with 7 bases sitting between them. The CDR3 runs to 13 residues. Germline V gives CDR1 LNHDA, CDR2 SQIVND (reference sequence). V and J are TRBV19 and TRBJ2-2, with D maybe TRBD1 (6 bases). The receptor was derived from a human donor in good health. Some libraries in this study had Jurkat cell RNA spiked in. The material sequenced was naive CD8+ T cells from blood, with Jurkat cell RNA spiked in. The sample's subset: FACS-sorted CD8+CD4-CCR7+CD45RA+ naive T cells. The CDR3 region is CASSIRGTGELFF. The CDR3 bases are TGTGCCAGTAGTATCAGGGGAACCGGGGAGCTGTTTTTT.